This T cell receptor beta chain was obtained from a study of blood T cell repertoires in COVID-19. Study-wide context: Acute and convalescent COVID-19 samples came from the United States, Italy and Spain. In each case, the material was cDNA or gDNA derived from T cells, B-cell-depleted T cells, or PBMCs.

The J segment lost 3 bases and the V segment lost 7 bases, leaving 13 bases of the junction unmatched. Germline V gene lookup returns CDR1 SNHLY and CDR2 FYNNEI. The CDR3 sequence is 16 residues long. Under the authors' procedure: Amplification of reference gene primers was used by the study to estimate nucleated cell counts. Assay used: immunoSEQ multiplex PCR; TCRdb lists only in-frame clones, some missing. V and J calls and clone size come straight from that table; D and trimming were deduced from the DNA. The sample has roughly 230,000 clones; 80% to 90% are singletons. This TCR derives from a man between 40 and 49 years old with acute or convalescent COVID-19. Sequencing input: peripheral blood. The chain carries TRBV2 and TRBJ2-3, with TRBD1 matching over 7 bases. This chain's CDR3 is CASKISGQRLTDTQYF. The CDR3 nucleotides are TGTGCCAGCAAAATATCGGGACAGAGATTAACAGATACGCAGTATTTT.